One TCR beta chain is described in this entry. The antigen remains unidentified. This entry belongs to a study of graft-versus-host responses after intestinal transplantation. Produced via immunoSEQ multiplex PCR; TCRdb's table is partial and in-frame only. The sample yields more than 85,000 clones, just under 95% seen once. The CDR3 contains 13 residues. Per the germline V gene, CDR1 is MNHEY and CDR2 is SMNVEV (reference sequence). The V end lost 6 bases, the J end lost 0 bases, and 9 bases lay between the germline ends. This sequence originates from a human donor who received an intestinal transplant. This chain joins TRBV27 and TRBJ2-7; D is perhaps TRBD2 (5 bases). The material sequenced was unstimulated CD8+ T cells sorted from spleen or lymph node cells, taken before intestinal transplant. Written as DNA, the CDR3 is TGTGCCAGCAGCGGACTCGACTCCTACGAGCAGTACTTC. It translates to CASSGLDSYEQYF.